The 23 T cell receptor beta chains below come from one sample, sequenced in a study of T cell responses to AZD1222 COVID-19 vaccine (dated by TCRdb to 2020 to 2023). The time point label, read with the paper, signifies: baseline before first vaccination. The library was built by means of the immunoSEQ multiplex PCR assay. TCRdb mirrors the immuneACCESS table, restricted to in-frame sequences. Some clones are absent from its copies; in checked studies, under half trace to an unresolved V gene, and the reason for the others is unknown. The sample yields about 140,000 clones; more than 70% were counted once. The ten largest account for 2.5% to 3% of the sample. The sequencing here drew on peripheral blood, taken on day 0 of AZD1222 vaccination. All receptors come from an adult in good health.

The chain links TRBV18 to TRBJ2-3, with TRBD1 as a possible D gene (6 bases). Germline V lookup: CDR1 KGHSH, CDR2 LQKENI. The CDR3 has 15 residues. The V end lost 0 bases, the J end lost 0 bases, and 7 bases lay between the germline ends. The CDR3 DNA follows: TGTGCCAGCTCACCACCGGGGGCGAGCACAGATACGCAGTATTTT. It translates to CASSPPGASTDTQYF. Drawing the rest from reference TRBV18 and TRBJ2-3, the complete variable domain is NAGVMQNPRHLVRRRGQEARLRCSPMKGHSHVYWYRQLPEEGLKFMVYLQKENIIDESGMPKERFSAEFPKEGPSILRIQQVVRGDSAAYFCASSPPGASTDTQYFGPGTRLTVL.

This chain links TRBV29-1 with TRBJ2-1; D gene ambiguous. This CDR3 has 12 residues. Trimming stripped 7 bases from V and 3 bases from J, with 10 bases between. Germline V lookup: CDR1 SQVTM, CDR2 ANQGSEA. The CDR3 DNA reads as TGCAGCGCCTTACTCAGCTACAATGAGCAGTTCTTC. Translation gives CSALLSYNEQFF.

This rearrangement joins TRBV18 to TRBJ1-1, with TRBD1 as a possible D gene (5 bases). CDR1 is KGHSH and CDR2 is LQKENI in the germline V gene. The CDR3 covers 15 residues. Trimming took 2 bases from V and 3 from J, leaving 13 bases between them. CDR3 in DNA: TGTGCCAGCTCACCAGGGGACTTCACGGACACTGAAGCTTTCTTT. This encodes CASSPGDFTDTEAFF.

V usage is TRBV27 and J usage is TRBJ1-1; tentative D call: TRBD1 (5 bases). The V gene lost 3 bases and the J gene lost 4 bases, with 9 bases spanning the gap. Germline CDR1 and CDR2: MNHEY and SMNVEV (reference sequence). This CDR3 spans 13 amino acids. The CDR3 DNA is TGTGCCAGCAGTTTCGGGGGGGGCACTGAAGCTTTCTTT. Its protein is CASSFGGGTEAFF.

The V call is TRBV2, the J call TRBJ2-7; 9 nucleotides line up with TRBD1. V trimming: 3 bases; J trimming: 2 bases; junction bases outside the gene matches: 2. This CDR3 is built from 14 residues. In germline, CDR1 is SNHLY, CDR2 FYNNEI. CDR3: CASSEDRGAYEQYF. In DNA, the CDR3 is TGTGCCAGCAGTGAGGACAGGGGCGCCTACGAGCAGTACTTC. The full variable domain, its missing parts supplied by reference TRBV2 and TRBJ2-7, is EPEVTQTPSHQVTQMGQEVILRCVPISNHLYFYWYRQILGQKVEFLVSFYNNEISEKSEIFDDQFSVERPDGSNFTLKIRSTKLEDSAMYFCASSEDRGAYEQYFGPGTRLTVT.

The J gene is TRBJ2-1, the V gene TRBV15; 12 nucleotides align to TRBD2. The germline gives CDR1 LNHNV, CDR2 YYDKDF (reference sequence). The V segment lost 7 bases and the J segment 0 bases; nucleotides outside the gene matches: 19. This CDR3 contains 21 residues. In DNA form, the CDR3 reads TGTGCCACCAAGCTACATGTGGGGACTAGCGGGCATAAGGGCTCCTACAATGAGCAGTTCTTC. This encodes CATKLHVGTSGHKGSYNEQFF.

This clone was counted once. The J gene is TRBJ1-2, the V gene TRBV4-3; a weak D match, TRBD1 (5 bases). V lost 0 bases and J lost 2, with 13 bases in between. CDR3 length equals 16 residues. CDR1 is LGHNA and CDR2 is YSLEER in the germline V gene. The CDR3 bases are TGCGCCAGCAGCCAAGATCTGCAGGGCTCAAACTATGGCTACACCTTC. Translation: CASSQDLQGSNYGYTF.

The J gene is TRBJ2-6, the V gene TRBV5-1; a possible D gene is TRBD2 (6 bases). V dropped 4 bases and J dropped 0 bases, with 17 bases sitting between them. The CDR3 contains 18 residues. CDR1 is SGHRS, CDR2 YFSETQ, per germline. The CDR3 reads CASSMWPRGSSGANVLTF. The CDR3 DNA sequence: TGCGCCAGCAGCATGTGGCCGCGGGGCAGCTCTGGGGCCAACGTCCTGACTTTC.

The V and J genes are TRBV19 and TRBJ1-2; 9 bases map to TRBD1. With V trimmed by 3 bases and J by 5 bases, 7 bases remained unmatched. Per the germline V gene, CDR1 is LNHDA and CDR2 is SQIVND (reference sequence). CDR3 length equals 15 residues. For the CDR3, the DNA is TGTGCCAGTAGTATTGGTCTCGGGACAGGGTATGGCTACACCTTC. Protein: CASSIGLGTGYGYTF.

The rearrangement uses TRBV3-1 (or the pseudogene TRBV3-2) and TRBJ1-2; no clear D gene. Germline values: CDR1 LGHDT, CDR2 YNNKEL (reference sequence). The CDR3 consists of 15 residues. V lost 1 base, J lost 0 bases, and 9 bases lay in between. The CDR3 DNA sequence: TGTGCCAGCAGCCAAGGGCCCAACCCTAACTATGGCTACACCTTC. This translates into CASSQGPNPNYGYTF.

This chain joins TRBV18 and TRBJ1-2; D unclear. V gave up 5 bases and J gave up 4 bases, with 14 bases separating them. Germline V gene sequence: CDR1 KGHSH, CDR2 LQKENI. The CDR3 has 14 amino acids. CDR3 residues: CASSKDGRGYGYTF. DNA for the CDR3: TGTGCCAGCTCAAAGGACGGTCGGGGCTATGGCTACACCTTC.

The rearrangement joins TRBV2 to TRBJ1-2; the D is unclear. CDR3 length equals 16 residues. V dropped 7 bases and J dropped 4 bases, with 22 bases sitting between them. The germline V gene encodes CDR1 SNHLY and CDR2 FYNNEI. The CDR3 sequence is CASKPSETRLGYGYTF. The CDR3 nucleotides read TGTGCCAGCAAACCTTCGGAGACTCGCCTGGGCTATGGCTACACCTTC.

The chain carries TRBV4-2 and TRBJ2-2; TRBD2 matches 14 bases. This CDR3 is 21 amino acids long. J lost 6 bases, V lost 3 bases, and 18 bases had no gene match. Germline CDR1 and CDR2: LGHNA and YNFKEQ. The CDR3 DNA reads TGTGCCAGCAGCCACCAGGGACTAGCGGGAGATGCCGAGTTTTACCCCGGGGAGCTGTTTTTT. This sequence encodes CASSHQGLAGDAEFYPGELFF.

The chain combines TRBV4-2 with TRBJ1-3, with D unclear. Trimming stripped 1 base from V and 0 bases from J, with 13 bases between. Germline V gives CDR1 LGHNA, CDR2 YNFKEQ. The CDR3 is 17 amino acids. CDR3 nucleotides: TGTGCCAGCAGCCAAGGGGCGGACGGCTACTCTGGAAACACCATATATTTT. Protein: CASSQGADGYSGNTIYF.

The CDR3 DNA sequence: TGTGCCACCAGCAGAGAAAGGGTCAATTTAGCGGGGTCCTACAATGAGCAGTTCTTC. It codes for CATSRERVNLAGSYNEQFF. The V gene is TRBV15, the J gene TRBJ2-1; 8 bases are a match to TRBD2. This CDR3 comprises 19 residues. The germline V gene encodes CDR1 LNHNV and CDR2 YYDKDF (reference sequence). Trimming cost V 0 bases and J 1 base; bases outside gene matches: 11.

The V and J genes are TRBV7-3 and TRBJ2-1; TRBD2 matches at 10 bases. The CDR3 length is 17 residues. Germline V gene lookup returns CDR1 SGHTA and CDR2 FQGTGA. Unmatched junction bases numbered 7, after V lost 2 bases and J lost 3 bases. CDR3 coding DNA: TGTGCCAGCAGCTTACTGGGCAGGACTAGCGGCTACAATGAGCAGTTCTTC. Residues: CASSLLGRTSGYNEQFF.

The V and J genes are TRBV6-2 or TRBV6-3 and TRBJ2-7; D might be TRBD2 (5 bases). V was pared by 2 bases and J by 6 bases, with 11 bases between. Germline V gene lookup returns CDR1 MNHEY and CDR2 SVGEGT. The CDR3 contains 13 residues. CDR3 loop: CASSYAQAGEQYF. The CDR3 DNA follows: TGTGCCAGCAGTTACGCGCAGGCGGGCGAGCAGTACTTC.

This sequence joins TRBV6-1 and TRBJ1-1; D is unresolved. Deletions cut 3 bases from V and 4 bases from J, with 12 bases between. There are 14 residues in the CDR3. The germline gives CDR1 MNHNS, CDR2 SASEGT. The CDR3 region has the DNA TGTGCCAGCAGTGAGAGGACCCTGTTCACTGAAGCTTTCTTT. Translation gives CASSERTLFTEAFF.

This CDR3 is CASSERAANYGYTF. The CDR3 DNA reads TGCGCCAGCAGCGAGAGGGCAGCTAACTATGGCTACACCTTC. The rearrangement joins TRBV4-1 to TRBJ1-2; D is undetermined. The length of the CDR3 is 14 residues. V lost 5 bases to trimming and J lost 0 bases, with 10 bases between them. Germline CDR1 and CDR2: MGHRA and YSYEKL.

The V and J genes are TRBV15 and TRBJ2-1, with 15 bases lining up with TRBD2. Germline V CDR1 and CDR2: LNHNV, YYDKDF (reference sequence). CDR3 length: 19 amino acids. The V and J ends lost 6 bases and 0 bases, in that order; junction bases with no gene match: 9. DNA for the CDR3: TGTGCCACCAGACGGGGGACTAGCGGGGGGTCGAGCTCCTACAATGAGCAGTTCTTC. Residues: CATRRGTSGGSSSYNEQFF.

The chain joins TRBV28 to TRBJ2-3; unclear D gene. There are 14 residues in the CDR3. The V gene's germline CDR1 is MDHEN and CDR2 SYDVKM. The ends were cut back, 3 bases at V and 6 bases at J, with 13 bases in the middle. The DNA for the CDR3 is TGTGCCAGCAGTTTCGGACCGGCGCTTGATACGCAGTATTTT. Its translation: CASSFGPALDTQYF.

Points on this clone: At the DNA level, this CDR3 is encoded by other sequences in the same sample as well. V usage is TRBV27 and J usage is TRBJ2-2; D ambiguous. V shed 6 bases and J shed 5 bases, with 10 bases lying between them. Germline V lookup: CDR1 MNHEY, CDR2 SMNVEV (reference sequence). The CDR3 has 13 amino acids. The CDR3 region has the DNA TGTGCCAGCAGCCTCGGCCGAACCGGGGAGCTGTTTTTT. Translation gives CASSLGRTGELFF.

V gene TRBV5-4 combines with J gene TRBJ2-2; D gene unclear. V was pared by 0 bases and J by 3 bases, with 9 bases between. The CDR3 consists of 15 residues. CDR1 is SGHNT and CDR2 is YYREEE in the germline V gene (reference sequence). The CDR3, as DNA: TGTGCCAGCAGCTTGGGCAGCTCGGACACCGGGGAGCTGTTTTTT. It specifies CASSLGSSDTGELFF.